This record concerns one TCR beta chain sequence. The sample originates from a study of blood T cell repertoires in COVID-19. In the original processing: Nucleated cell number was recorded as an estimate derived from reference gene primer amplification. Libraries were prepared by immunoSEQ multiplex PCR; TCRdb keeps only in-frame clonotypes and omits some of them. V and J calls and clone size come straight from that table; D and trimming were deduced from the DNA. Of around 250,000 clones in the sample, about nine tenths were seen once. Deletions cut 7 bases from V and 2 bases from J, with 11 bases between. The length of the CDR3 is 13 residues.

Sequenced sample: PBMCs or T cells enriched from blood (not recorded which). The sequence was obtained from a human donor in a cohort exposed to, infected with or recovered from COVID-19 (not recorded which). The donor label of this sample is uncertain. The chain recombines TRBV12-3 or TRBV12-4 with TRBJ1-1, with D tentatively TRBD1 (6 bases). The CDR3 DNA is TGTGCCAGCAAAGACAGGTTAAACACTGAAGCTTTCTTT. This codes for CASKDRLNTEAFF.